Below are 18 T cell receptor beta chains sequenced from a single sample in a study of shared clonotypes between healthy human individuals. TCRdb's table, derived via immunoSEQ multiplex PCR, lists solely in-frame clones and lacks some. Of around 620,000 clones listed, around 95% are singletons. The naive CD8 fraction comprised CD45RO-negative cells positively selected for CCR7 and excluded terminally differentiated effector memory CD45RA+ cells. Sequenced sample: naive CD8+ T cells sorted from blood. These receptors were collected from a woman between 25 and 40 years old in good health.

The genes are TRBV25-1 and TRBJ2-1, with TRBD2 identical over 13 bases. Germline trimming cut 7 bases from V and 7 bases from J; bases unmatched to any gene: 13. This CDR3 spans 17 amino acids. CDR1 is MGHDK and CDR2 is SYGVNS in the germline V gene. The CDR3 protein is CASTTGTSGINGNEQFF. The CDR3 coding sequence is TGTGCCAGCACCACCGGGACTAGCGGGATCAATGGGAATGAGCAGTTCTTC.

The chain combines TRBV27 with TRBJ2-7; D gene unclear. CDR3 length: 13 amino acids. V lost 3 bases and J lost 4, with 10 bases in between. The germline V gene has CDR1 MNHEY and CDR2 SMNVEV (reference sequence). The CDR3 DNA is TGTGCCAGCAGTTTGAGTGGGAAGTACGAGCAGTACTTC. This gives the protein CASSLSGKYEQYF.

The V gene is TRBV28, the J gene TRBJ1-2; D remains ambiguous. V gave up 7 bases and J gave up 4 bases, with 16 bases separating them. The CDR3 extends over 14 amino acids. Germline V gene sequence: CDR1 MDHEN, CDR2 SYDVKM. The CDR3 sequence: CASTPLGLGYGYTF. CDR3 bases: TGTGCCAGCACTCCCCTGGGCCTAGGCTATGGCTACACCTTC.

The gene calls are TRBV2 and TRBJ2-7, with D hard to call. The CDR3 sequence is 15 residues long. The V and J ends lost 8 bases and 4 bases respectively, with 21 bases between them. Germline CDR1 SNHLY, CDR2 FYNNEI. CDR3 in DNA: TGTGCCAGCCTCTTAAGAAGAGGAAGAGAGTACGAGCAGTACTTC. Translated: CASLLRRGREYEQYF.

This clone was observed a handful of times. J is TRBJ1-2 and V is TRBV2; the D is unclear. Germline V gives CDR1 SNHLY, CDR2 FYNNEI. This CDR3 contains 11 residues. The V and J ends lost 1 base and 7 bases respectively, with 4 bases between them. As DNA, the CDR3 is TGTGCCAGCAGTGAAGGGTTTGGCTACACCTTC. This encodes CASSEGFGYTF. The variable domain in full, completed from reference TRBV2 and TRBJ1-2, reads EPEVTQTPSHQVTQMGQEVILRCVPISNHLYFYWYRQILGQKVEFLVSFYNNEISEKSEIFDDQFSVERPDGSNFTLKIRSTKLEDSAMYFCASSEGFGYTFGSGTRLTVV.

This chain uses TRBV10-3 with TRBJ2-7, with 12 bases aligning to TRBD2. Germline CDR1 and CDR2: ENHRY and SYGVKD. The CDR3 has 15 amino acids. V was clipped by 0 bases and J by 6 bases; unmatched bases: 3. This CDR3 reads CAISESALAGGEQYF. The CDR3 DNA follows: TGTGCCATCAGTGAGTCAGCACTAGCGGGAGGCGAGCAGTACTTC.

The chain is built from TRBV28 and TRBJ2-3; no clear D gene. CDR3 length equals 16 residues. Trimming removed 2 bases from V and 0 bases from J, with 12 bases in between. Looked up from germline, CDR1 is MDHEN and CDR2 is SYDVKM. CDR3 DNA sequence: TGTGCCAGCAGTTTAGGTGAGACGATTAGCACAGATACGCAGTATTTT. It is translated as CASSLGETISTDTQYF.

On this clone itself: In the same sample, other DNA sequences code for this CDR3. The chain combines TRBV19 with TRBJ2-7; 8 bases match TRBD2. V shed 1 base and J 3 bases; nucleotides not matched to a gene: 2. Per the germline V gene, CDR1 is LNHDA and CDR2 is SQIVND (reference sequence). The CDR3 is made up of 14 amino acids. CDR3 sequence reads: CASSIGAGGYEQYF. CDR3 nucleotides: TGTGCCAGTAGTATAGGGGCGGGGGGCTACGAGCAGTACTTC.

The chain employs TRBV4-1 and TRBJ2-2; D possibly corresponds to TRBD2 (6 bases). The CDR3 contains 18 residues. Germline V gene sequence: CDR1 MGHRA, CDR2 YSYEKL. The V and J ends lost 0 bases and 3 bases respectively, with 17 bases between them. Here the CDR3 reads CASSQEPQPSGYTGELFF. The CDR3, as DNA: TGCGCCAGCAGCCAAGAACCCCAGCCCAGCGGGTACACCGGGGAGCTGTTTTTT.

The V and J genes are TRBV9 and TRBJ2-3; TRBD1 might be the D (6 bases). This CDR3 contains 16 residues. V was pared by 0 bases and J by 0 bases, with 11 bases between. CDR1 and CDR2 (germline): SGDLS, YYNGEE. This chain's CDR3 is CASSVEAGVSTDTQYF. DNA for the CDR3: TGTGCCAGCAGCGTAGAGGCAGGGGTGAGCACAGATACGCAGTATTTT.

This chain connects TRBV7-9 to TRBJ2-7; TRBD1 is a possible D gene (6 bases). Germline CDR1 SEHNR, CDR2 FQNEAQ (reference sequence). The CDR3 is 15 residues long. Trimming took 6 bases from V and 5 from J, leaving 20 bases between them. CDR3 region: CASSSRASGAHEQYF. CDR3 nucleotide sequence: TGTGCCAGCAGTTCCAGGGCATCAGGGGCGCACGAGCAGTACTTC.

The table lists this clone with a count of one. This chain links TRBV9 with TRBJ2-3, with 12 bases fitting TRBD2. Germline values: CDR1 SGDLS, CDR2 YYNGEE. Trimming took 3 bases from V and 6 from J; bases not matched to a gene: 8. The CDR3 extends over 16 amino acids. CDR3 amino acids: CASSARGLAGMDTQYF. CDR3 DNA: TGTGCCAGCAGCGCCCGAGGACTAGCGGGAATGGATACGCAGTATTTT.

The chain carries TRBV7-9 and TRBJ1-2; 8 bases map to TRBD1. Trimming at V came to 2 bases and at J to 2 bases, leaving 7 bases not matched to a gene. Germline CDR1 and CDR2: SEHNR and FQNEAQ (reference sequence). CDR3 length: 16 residues. In DNA, the CDR3 is TGTGCCAGCAGCTTATCCACAGGGGGACGAAACTATGGCTACACCTTC. Protein product: CASSLSTGGRNYGYTF.

This clone occurred once. The V call is TRBV30, the J call TRBJ2-1, with D possibly being TRBD1 or TRBD2 (5 bases each). Germline assignment: CDR1 GTSNPN and CDR2 SVGIG (reference sequence). The CDR3 covers 14 residues. V was clipped by 4 bases and J by 1 base, with 11 bases between them. The CDR3 DNA follows: TGTGCCTGGACCGGGACCTGGTCCTACAATGAGCAGTTCTTC. The encoded protein is CAWTGTWSYNEQFF.

The rearrangement links TRBV9 to TRBJ2-7; unclear D gene. Deletions cut 2 bases from V and 3 bases from J, with 15 bases between. Germline lookup yields CDR1 SGDLS and CDR2 YYNGEE. The CDR3 spans 15 residues. The CDR3 loop reads CASSVGWTSIYEQYF. The CDR3 DNA sequence: TGTGCCAGCAGCGTTGGGTGGACCTCCATCTACGAGCAGTACTTC.

V usage is TRBV19 and J usage is TRBJ2-5; weak D call: TRBD1 (6 bases). V was pared by 9 bases and J by 3 bases, with 14 bases between. There are 13 residues in the CDR3. Germline CDR1 is LNHDA and CDR2 is SQIVND (reference sequence). The CDR3 DNA is TGTGCCAGCCAATTAACAGGGAAAGAGACCCAGTACTTC. This sequence encodes CASQLTGKETQYF.

The chain uses TRBV28 and TRBJ1-1; the D is unclear. The CDR3 is 13 amino acids. V lost 3 bases and J 5 bases, leaving 10 bases between the germline ends. CDR1 and CDR2 (germline): MDHEN, SYDVKM. In DNA, the CDR3 is TGTGCCAGCAGTTTCGTTTCTTATACTGAAGCTTTCTTT. Its protein is CASSFVSYTEAFF.

The chain employs TRBV27 and TRBJ1-2, with D perhaps TRBD1 (6 bases). Deletions cut 2 bases from V and 7 bases from J, with 14 bases between. The CDR3 has 14 amino acids. Germline-derived CDR1 and CDR2 are MNHEY and SMNVEV (reference sequence). The CDR3 region has the DNA TGTGCCAGCAGTTTACTGGGAGGGGGAGGTGGCTACACCTTC. Amino acid sequence: CASSLLGGGGGYTF.